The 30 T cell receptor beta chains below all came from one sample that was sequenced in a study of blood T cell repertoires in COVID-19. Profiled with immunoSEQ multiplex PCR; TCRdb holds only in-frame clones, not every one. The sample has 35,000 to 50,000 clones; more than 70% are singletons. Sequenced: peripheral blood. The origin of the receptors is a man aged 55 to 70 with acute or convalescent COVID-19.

The CDR3 spells CASSRRLLSTNEKLFF. The CDR3 DNA is TGTGCCAGTAGTCGCAGGTTGTTATCAACTAATGAAAAACTGTTTTTT. The chain recombines TRBV19 with TRBJ1-4, with unresolved D. The CDR3 covers 16 residues. Per germline, CDR1 LNHDA and CDR2 SQIVND (reference sequence). V was shortened by 5 bases and J by 0 bases, with 13 bases between the two germline ends.

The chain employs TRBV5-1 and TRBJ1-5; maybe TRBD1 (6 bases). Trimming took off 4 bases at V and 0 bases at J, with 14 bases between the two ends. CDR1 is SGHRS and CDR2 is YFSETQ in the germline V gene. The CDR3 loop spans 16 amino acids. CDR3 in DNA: TGCGCCAGCAGCGCCGGGACACTTAATAGCAATCAGCCCCAGCATTTT. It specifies CASSAGTLNSNQPQHF.

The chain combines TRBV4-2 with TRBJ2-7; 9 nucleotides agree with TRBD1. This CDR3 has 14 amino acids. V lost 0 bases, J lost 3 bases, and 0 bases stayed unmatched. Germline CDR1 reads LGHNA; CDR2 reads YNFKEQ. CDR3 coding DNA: TGTGCCAGCAGCCAAGAGGGACAGGGCTACGAGCAGTACTTC. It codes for CASSQEGQGYEQYF.

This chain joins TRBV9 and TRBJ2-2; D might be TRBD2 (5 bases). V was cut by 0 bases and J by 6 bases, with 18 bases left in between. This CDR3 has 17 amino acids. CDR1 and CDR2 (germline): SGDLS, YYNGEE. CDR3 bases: TGTGCCAGCAGCGTAGTTGTCACCGCGGGCCAGGCCGGGGAGCTGTTTTTT. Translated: CASSVVVTAGQAGELFF.

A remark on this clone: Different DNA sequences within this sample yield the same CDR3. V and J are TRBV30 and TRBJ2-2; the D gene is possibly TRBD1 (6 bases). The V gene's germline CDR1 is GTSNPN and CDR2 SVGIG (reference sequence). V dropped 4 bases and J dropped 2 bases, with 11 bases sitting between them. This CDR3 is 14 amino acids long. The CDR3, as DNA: TGTGCCTGGATCCGACAGGCCAACACCGGGGAGCTGTTTTTT. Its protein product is CAWIRQANTGELFF.

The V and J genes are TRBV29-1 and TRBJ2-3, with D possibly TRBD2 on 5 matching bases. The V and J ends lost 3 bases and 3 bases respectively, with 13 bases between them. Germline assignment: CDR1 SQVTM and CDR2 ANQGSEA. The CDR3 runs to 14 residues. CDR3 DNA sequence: TGCAGCGTTGATAGTCCGGGAAGAACAGATACGCAGTATTTT. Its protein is CSVDSPGRTDTQYF.

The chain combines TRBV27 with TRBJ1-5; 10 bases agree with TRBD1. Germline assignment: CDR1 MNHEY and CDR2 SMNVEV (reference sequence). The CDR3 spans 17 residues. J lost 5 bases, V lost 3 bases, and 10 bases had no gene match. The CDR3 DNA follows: TGTGCCAGCAGTTTCTTTGGGACAGGGGATGGACATCAGCCCCAGCATTTT. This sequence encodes CASSFFGTGDGHQPQHF.

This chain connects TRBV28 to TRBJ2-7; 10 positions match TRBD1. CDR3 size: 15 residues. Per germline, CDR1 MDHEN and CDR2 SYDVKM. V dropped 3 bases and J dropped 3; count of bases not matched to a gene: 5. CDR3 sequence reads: CASSFRDRGIYEQYF. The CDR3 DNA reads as TGTGCCAGCAGTTTTCGGGACAGGGGTATCTACGAGCAGTACTTC. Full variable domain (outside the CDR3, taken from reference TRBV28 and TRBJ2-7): DVKVTQSSRYLVKRTGEKVFLECVQDMDHENMFWYRQDPGLGLRLIYFSYDVKMKEKGDIPEGYSVSREKKERFSLILESASTNQTSMYLCASSFRDRGIYEQYFGPGTRLTVT.

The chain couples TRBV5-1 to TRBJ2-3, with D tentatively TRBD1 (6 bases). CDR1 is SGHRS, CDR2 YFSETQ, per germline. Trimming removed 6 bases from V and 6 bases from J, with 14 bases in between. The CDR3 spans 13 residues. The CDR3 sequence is CASTIQGLDTQYF. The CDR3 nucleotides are TGCGCCAGCACTATACAGGGATTGGATACGCAGTATTTT.

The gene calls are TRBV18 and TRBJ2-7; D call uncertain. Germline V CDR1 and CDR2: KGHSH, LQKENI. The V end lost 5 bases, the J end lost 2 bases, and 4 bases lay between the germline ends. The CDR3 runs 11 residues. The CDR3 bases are TGTGCCAGCTCAACGGCCTACGAGCAGTACTTC. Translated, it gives CASSTAYEQYF. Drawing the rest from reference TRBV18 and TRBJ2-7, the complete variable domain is NAGVMQNPRHLVRRRGQEARLRCSPMKGHSHVYWYRQLPEEGLKFMVYLQKENIIDESGMPKERFSAEFPKEGPSILRIQQVVRGDSAAYFCASSTAYEQYFGPGTRLTVT.

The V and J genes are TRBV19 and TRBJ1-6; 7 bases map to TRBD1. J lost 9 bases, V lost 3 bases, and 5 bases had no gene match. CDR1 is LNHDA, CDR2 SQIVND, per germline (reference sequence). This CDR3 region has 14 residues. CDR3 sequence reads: CASSIGTVGSPLHF. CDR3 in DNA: TGTGCCAGTAGTATCGGGACAGTAGGTTCACCCCTCCACTTT. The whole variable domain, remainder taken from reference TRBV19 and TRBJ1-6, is DGGITQSPKYLFRKEGQNVTLSCEQNLNHDAMYWYRQDPGQGLRLIYYSQIVNDFQKGDIAEGYSVSREKKESFPLTVTSAQKNPTAFYLCASSIGTVGSPLHFGNGTRLTVT.

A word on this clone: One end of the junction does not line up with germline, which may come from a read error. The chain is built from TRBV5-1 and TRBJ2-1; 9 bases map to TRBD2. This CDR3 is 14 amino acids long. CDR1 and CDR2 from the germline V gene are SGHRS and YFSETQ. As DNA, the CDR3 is TGCGCCAGCAGTTTGGCCGCGGGGGGGCCTAGGCTGTTCTTC. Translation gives CASSLAAGGPRLFF.

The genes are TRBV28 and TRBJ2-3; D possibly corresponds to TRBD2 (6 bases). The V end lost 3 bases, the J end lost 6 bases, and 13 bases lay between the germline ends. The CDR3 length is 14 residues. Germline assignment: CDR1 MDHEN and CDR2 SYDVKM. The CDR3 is CASSLEGLADTQYF. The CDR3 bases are TGTGCCAGCAGTTTGGAGGGGTTAGCGGATACGCAGTATTTT. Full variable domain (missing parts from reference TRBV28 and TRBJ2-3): DVKVTQSSRYLVKRTGEKVFLECVQDMDHENMFWYRQDPGLGLRLIYFSYDVKMKEKGDIPEGYSVSREKKERFSLILESASTNQTSMYLCASSLEGLADTQYFGPGTRLTVL.

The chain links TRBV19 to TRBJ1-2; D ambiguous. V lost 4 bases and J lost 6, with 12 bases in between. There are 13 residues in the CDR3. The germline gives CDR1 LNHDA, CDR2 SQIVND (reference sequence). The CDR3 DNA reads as TGTGCCAGTAGTAGGGAGGGATTAGATGGCTACACCTTC. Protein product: CASSREGLDGYTF.

CDR3 residues: CASSFQGSNQPQHF. The CDR3 coding sequence is TGTGCCAGCAGCTTTCAGGGTAGCAATCAGCCCCAGCATTTT. This sequence joins TRBV11-2 and TRBJ1-5, with D perhaps TRBD1 (5 bases). The CDR3 loop spans 14 amino acids. V dropped 3 bases and J dropped 0 bases, with 6 bases sitting between them. The germline V gene has CDR1 SGHAT and CDR2 FQNNGV. Full variable domain (rest looked up from reference TRBV11-2 and TRBJ1-5): EAGVAQSPRYKIIEKRQSVAFWCNPISGHATLYWYQQILGQGPKLLIQFQNNGVVDDSQLPKDRFSAERLKGVDSTLKIQPAKLEDSAVYLCASSFQGSNQPQHFGDGTRLSIL.

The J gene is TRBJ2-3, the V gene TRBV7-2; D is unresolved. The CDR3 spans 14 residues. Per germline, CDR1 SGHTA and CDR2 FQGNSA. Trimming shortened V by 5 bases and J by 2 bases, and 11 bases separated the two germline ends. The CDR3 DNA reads TGTGCCAGCAGCCTAAGACTTAACACAGATACGCAGTATTTT. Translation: CASSLRLNTDTQYF. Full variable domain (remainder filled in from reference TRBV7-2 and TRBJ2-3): GAGVSQSPSNKVTEKGKDVELRCDPISGHTALYWYRQSLGQGLEFLIYFQGNSAPDKSGLPSDRFSAERTGGSVSTLTIQRTQQEDSAVYLCASSLRLNTDTQYFGPGTRLTVL.

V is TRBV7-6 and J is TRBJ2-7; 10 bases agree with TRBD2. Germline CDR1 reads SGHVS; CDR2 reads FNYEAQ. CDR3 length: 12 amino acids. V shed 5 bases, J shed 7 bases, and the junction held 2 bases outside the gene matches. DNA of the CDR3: TGTGCCAGCAGCCAACTAGCGGGGGAGCAGTACTTC. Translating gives CASSQLAGEQYF. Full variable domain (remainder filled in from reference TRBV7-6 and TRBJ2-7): GAGVSQSPRYKVTKRGQDVALRCDPISGHVSLYWYRQALGQGPEFLTYFNYEAQQDKSGLPNDRFSAERPEGSISTLTIQRTEQRDSAMYRCASSQLAGEQYFGPGTRLTVT.

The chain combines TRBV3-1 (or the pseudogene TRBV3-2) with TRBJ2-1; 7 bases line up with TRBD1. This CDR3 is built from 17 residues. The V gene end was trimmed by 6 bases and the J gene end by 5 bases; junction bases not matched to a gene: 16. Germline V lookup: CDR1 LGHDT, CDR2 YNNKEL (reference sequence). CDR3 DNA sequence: TGTGCCAGCAGTTGGTCCCCGACAGGGACGATCAACAATGAGCAGTTCTTC. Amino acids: CASSWSPTGTINNEQFF.

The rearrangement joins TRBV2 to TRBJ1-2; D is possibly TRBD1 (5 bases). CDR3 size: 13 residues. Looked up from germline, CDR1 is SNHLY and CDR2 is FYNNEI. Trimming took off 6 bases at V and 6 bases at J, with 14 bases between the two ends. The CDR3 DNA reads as TGTGCCAGCAGAGTGGAGACAGTAAATGGCTACACCTTC. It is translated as CASRVETVNGYTF. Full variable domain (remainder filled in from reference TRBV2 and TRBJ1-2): EPEVTQTPSHQVTQMGQEVILRCVPISNHLYFYWYRQILGQKVEFLVSFYNNEISEKSEIFDDQFSVERPDGSNFTLKIRSTKLEDSAMYFCASRVETVNGYTFGSGTRLTVV.

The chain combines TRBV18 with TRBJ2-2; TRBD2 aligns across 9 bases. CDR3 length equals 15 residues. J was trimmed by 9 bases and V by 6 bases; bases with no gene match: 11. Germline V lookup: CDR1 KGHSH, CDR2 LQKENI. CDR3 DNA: TGTGCCAGCTCGCCCCCGGGACTAGCAGGGCGGGAGCTGTTTTTT. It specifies CASSPPGLAGRELFF.

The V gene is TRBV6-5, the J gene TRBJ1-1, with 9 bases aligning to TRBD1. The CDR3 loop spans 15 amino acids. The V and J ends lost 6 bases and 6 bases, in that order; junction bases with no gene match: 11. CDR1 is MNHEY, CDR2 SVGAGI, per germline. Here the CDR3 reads CASRETWTGAPEAFF. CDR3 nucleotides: TGTGCCAGCAGGGAGACGTGGACAGGGGCCCCTGAAGCTTTCTTT.

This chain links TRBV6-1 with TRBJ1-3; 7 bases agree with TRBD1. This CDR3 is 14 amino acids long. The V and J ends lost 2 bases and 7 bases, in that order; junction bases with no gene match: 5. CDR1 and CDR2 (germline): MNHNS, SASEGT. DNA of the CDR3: TGTGCCAGCAGTGAACTGACAGGGCGGAACACCATATATTTT. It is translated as CASSELTGRNTIYF.

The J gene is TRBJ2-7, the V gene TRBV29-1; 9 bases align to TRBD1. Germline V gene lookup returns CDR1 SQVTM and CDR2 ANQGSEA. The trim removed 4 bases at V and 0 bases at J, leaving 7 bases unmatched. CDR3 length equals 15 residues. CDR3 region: CSVVPGQGLSYEQYF. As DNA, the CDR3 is TGCAGCGTTGTCCCGGGACAGGGCCTCTCCTACGAGCAGTACTTC.

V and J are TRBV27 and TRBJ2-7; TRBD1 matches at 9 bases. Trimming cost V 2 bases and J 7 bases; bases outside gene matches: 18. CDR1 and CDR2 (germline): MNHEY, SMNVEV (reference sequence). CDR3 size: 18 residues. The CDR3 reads CASSLTGGDGSRGREQYF. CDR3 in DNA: TGTGCCAGCAGTTTAACAGGGGGCGATGGGTCTAGGGGACGGGAGCAGTACTTC.

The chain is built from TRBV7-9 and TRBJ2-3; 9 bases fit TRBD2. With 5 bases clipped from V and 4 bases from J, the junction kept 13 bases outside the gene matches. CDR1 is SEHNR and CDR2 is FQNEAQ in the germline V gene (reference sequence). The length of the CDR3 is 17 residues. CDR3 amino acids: CASSAPFSGSVPDTQYF. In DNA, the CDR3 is TGTGCCAGCAGCGCACCTTTTAGCGGGAGTGTCCCAGATACGCAGTATTTT.

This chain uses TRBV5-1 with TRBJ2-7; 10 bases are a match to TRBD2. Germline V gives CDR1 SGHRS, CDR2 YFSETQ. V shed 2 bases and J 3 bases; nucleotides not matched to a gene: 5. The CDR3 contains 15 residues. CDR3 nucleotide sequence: TGCGCCAGCAGCTTTAGCGGGGGGCTCGGCTACGAGCAGTACTTC. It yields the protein CASSFSGGLGYEQYF. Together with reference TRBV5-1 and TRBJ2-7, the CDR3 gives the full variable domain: KAGVTQTPRYLIKTRGQQVTLSCSPISGHRSVSWYQQTPGQGLQFLFEYFSETQRNKGNFPGRFSGRQFSNSRSEMNVSTLELGDSALYLCASSFSGGLGYEQYFGPGTRLTVT.

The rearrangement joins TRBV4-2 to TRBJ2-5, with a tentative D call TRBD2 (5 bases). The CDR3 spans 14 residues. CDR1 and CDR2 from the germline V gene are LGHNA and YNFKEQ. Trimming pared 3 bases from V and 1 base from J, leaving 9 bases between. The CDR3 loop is CASSHSEVQETQYF. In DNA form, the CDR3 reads TGTGCCAGCAGCCATAGCGAAGTCCAAGAGACCCAGTACTTC.

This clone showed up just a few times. In nucleotides, the CDR3 is TGTGCCAGTCTGGACCGACGACTAAACACCGGGGAGCTGTTTTTT. The encoded protein is CASLDRRLNTGELFF. The rearrangement uses TRBV7-8 and TRBJ2-2; D possibly corresponds to TRBD2 (5 bases). Germline values: CDR1 SGHVS, CDR2 FQNEAQ. The CDR3 runs 15 residues. The V end lost 9 bases, the J end lost 2 bases, and 16 bases lay between the germline ends.

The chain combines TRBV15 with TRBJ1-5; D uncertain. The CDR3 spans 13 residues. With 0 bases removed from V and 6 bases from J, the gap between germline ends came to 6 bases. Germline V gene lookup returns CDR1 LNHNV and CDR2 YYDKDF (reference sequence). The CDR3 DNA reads TGTGCCACCAGCAGAGATCCAGGTCAGCCCCAGCATTTT. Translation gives CATSRDPGQPQHF.

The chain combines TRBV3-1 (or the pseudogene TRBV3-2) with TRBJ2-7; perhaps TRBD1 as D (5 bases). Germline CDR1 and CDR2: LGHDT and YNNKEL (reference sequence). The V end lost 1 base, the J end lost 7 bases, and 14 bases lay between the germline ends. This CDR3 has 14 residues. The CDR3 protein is CASSQGQGLGEQYF. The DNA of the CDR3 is TGTGCCAGCAGCCAAGGTCAGGGTCTTGGGGAGCAGTACTTC.